The present entry profiles one TCR beta chain with its context. This sample was included in a study of control samples from healthy donors and cancer patients. CDR1 and CDR2 (germline): WNHNN, SYGVQD (reference sequence). Germline trimming cut 0 bases from V and 0 bases from J; bases unmatched to any gene: 3. The CDR3 runs to 16 residues. Sequencing was performed with immunoSEQ multiplex PCR; in TCRdb, only in-frame clones are kept and a portion is missing. The table shows around 180,000 clones, with around 90% occurring only once. The gene calls are TRBV10-1 and TRBJ2-7, with TRBD2 matching over 9 bases. This clonotype originated in a woman between 40 and 50 years old in good health. The sequencing sample was made of blood. The CDR3 loop reads CASSESGRGGSYEQYF. The CDR3 nucleotides are TGCGCCAGCAGTGAGTCGGGGCGGGGGGGCTCCTACGAGCAGTACTTC.